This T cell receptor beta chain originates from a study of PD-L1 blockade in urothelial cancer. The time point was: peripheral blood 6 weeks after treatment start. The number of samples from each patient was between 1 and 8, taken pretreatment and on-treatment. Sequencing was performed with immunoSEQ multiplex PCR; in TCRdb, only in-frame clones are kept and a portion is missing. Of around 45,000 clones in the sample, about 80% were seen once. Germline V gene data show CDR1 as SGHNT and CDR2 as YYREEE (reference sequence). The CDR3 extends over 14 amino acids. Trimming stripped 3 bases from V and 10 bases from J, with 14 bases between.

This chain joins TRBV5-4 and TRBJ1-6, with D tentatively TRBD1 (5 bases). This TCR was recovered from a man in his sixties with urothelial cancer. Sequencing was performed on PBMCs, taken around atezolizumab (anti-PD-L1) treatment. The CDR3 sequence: CASSSGTFGSPLHF. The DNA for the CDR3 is TGTGCCAGCAGCTCCGGGACTTTTGGGTCACCCCTCCACTTT.